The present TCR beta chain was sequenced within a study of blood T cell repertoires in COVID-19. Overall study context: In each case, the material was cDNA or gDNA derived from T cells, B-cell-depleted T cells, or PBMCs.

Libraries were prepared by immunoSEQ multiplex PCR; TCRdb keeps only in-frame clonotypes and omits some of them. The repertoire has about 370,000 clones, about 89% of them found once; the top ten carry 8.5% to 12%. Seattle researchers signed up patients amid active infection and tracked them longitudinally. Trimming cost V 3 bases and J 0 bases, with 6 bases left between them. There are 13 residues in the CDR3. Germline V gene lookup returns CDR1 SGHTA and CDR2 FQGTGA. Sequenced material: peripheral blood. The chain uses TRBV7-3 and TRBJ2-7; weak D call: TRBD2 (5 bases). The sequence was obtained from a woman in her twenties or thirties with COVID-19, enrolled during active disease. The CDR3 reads CASSFGGSYEQYF. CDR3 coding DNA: TGTGCCAGCAGCTTTGGAGGCTCCTACGAGCAGTACTTC.